This T cell receptor (beta chain) is from a study of blood T cell repertoires in COVID-19. Study-wide background: PBMCs, B-cell-depleted T cells, or T cells were the source of the cDNA or gDNA that made up the material.

This clone appeared a few times. The CDR3 spans 14 residues. The ends lost 4 bases at V and 10 bases at J; junction bases unmatched: 11. Germline assignment: CDR1 SGHRS and CDR2 YFSETQ. TCRdb's table, derived via immunoSEQ multiplex PCR, lists solely in-frame clones and lacks some. The sample records around 140,000 clones, 86% being singletons. The sequenced material came from peripheral blood. The genes are TRBV5-1 and TRBJ2-3, with 8 bases lining up with TRBD1. This receptor was identified in a woman aged 60-75 years with acute or convalescent COVID-19. The CDR3 here is CASSPAQGAVAQYF. The CDR3 nucleotides are TGCGCCAGCAGCCCGGCGCAGGGGGCAGTTGCGCAGTATTTT.